Included here is one T cell receptor beta chain sequence, with context. The antigen is unknown. TCRdb independently ran MiXCR on the reads; one entry per CDR3 protein. This sample has about 310,000 distinct CDR3 sequences, with 25% found just once. CDR1 and CDR2 (germline): SGHNT, YYREEE (reference sequence). The CDR3 is 12 amino acids. Trimming took 0 bases from V and 5 from J, leaving 6 bases between them. This entry comes from a study of T cell repertoires in cytomegalovirus infection. At the level of the study: CMV epitopes in the study were HLA-C-restricted (recently identified) and HLA-B-restricted (well studied). CMV infection together with matching HLA type was indicated by public TCR beta signatures.

Study results and caveats: The cumulative frequency of public TCR beta families identified carriers of CMV plus the relevant HLA. Across the ex vivo response, the dominant clonotypes were HLA-C-restricted CMV-specific TCR beta clonotypes.

The TCR sequence derives from a human donor in good health (CMV status not recorded). Some clones in this sample may be carry-over from other donors' samples. This rearrangement joins TRBV5-4 to TRBJ2-7; D is unresolved. The sample consisted of cultured PBMCs, taken from culture after CMV antigen stimulation. CDR3: CASSLDGDEQYF. CDR3 DNA sequence: TGTGCCAGCAGCTTGGATGGCGACGAGCAGTACTTC. Full variable domain (rest looked up from reference TRBV5-4 and TRBJ2-7): ETGVTQSPTHLIKTRGQQVTLRCSSQSGHNTVSWYQQALGQGPQFIFQYYREEENGRGNFPPRFSGLQFPNYSSELNVNALELDDSALYLCASSLDGDEQYFGPGTRLTVT.